This entry concerns a single T cell receptor (beta chain). This entry belongs to a study of T-cell memory formation after mild COVID-19. The CDR3 covers 15 residues. CDR1 and CDR2 from the germline V gene are SNHLY and FYNNEI. Trimming took 2 bases from V and 5 from J, leaving 15 bases between them. TCRdb ran MiXCR on the 5' RACE reads and lists one entry per CDR3 protein. Altogether about 300,000 distinct CDR3 sequences are present, 15% to 20% being singletons, with the ten largest covering around 20%. The source is a man younger than 30 who had mild COVID-19 (a few samples of this study predate the infection). Cell type and time point are not known. The rearrangement uses TRBV2 and TRBJ1-2; unclear D gene. The sequenced sample consisted of PBMCs or a T cell subset sorted from them (not recorded which). CDR3 region: CASSELLSTPYGYTF. DNA of the CDR3: TGTGCCAGCAGTGAACTCTTGAGCACCCCATATGGCTACACCTTC.